This TCR beta chain appears in the sequencing data of a study of post-analysis software for immune sequencing data. Turning to the study itself: The patients showed relapsing-remitting, secondary progressive and progressive-relapsing multiple sclerosis courses.

The study, taken as a whole, reports: Analysis by F measure revealed that same-batch samples clustered strongly together. With TRBV5-6, TRBV5-1 and TRBV20-1 included, roughly five TRBV segments were more frequent in patients than in controls. The normalized Chao1 diversity of multiple sclerosis patients was significantly lower than that of controls.

Details on this clonotype: As yet, its antigen is unknown.

Presence of unique molecular identifiers characterized the TCR beta cDNA libraries. It was from approximately 0.91 to 9.4 million T cells that 500,000 or so cDNA molecules came. TCRdb fed the PCR reads into MiXCR, producing one record per CDR3 protein. The sample holds hundreds of thousands of distinct CDR3 sequences, roughly 30% seen once. Trimming took off 3 bases at V and 10 bases at J, with 18 bases between the two ends. This CDR3 is 15 amino acids long. From germline, CDR1 is SEHNR and CDR2 FQNEAQ (reference sequence). This clonotype was obtained from a girl between 10 and 17 years old with multiple sclerosis. This chain links TRBV7-9 with TRBJ1-4; D is perhaps TRBD1 (5 bases). The material sequenced was blood. CDR3 DNA: TGTGCCAGCAGCTTCGGGTCTAGGCAGGGTGGAAAACTGTTTTTT. Translated: CASSFGSRQGGKLFF.